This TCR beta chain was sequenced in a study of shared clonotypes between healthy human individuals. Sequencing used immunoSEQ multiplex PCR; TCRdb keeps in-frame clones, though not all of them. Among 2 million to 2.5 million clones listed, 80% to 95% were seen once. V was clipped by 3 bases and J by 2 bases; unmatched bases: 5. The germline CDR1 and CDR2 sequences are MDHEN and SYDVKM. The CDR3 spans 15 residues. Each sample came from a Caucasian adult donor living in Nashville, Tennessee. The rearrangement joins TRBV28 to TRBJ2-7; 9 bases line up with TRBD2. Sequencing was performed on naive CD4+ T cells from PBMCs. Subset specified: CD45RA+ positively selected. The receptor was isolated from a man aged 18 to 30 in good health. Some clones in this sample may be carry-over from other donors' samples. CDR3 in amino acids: CASSLAGGKAYEQYF. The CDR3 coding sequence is TGTGCCAGCAGTTTGGCGGGGGGGAAGGCCTACGAGCAGTACTTC. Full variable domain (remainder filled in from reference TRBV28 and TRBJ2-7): DVKVTQSSRYLVKRTGEKVFLECVQDMDHENMFWYRQDPGLGLRLIYFSYDVKMKEKGDIPEGYSVSREKKERFSLILESASTNQTSMYLCASSLAGGKAYEQYFGPGTRLTVT.